This entry features one T cell receptor beta chain sequence. In this sample, this clonotype turned up many times. Its target antigen remains unknown. Base qualities are not at hand, and no much larger clone is one base apart. The listed sequencing device is Illumina MiniSeq. A roughly 20-cycle PCR with Phusion amplified the TCRs, pairing a constant-region primer with the adapter that was attached to the V primers. Amplification of the isolated mRNA was done with the MessageAmp II aRNA Amplification Kit, which involved an approximately 16-hour in vitro transcription at 37 degrees C. The Dynabeads mRNA DIRECT Purification Kit was used to isolate mRNA for TCR sequencing. Indexed Illumina adapters were added in a second Phusion PCR of 20 to 25 cycles, after which AMPure XP beads were used to purify the products. On the authors' methods: Custom Perl scripts pooled TCR sequences encoding the same protein, removed out-of-frame sequences and computed each clonotype's abundance. Any TCR sequence backed by just one read was left out of the analysis. Shannon entropy, Gini index, clonality, richness, and the frequency of TCRs shared between repertoires were included as repertoire metrics. TCRdb redid the processing of the public reads, applying fastp at Q25 and MiXCR, and retained in-frame beta chains. Rows are combined by CDR3 protein, so each entry shows the most common genes and DNA. TCRdb's processing, not the authors' own work, is the source of the V and J calls. The sample table shows about 46,000 distinct CDR3 sequences, and over 9.5% are seen once. Approximately 6% of the sample lies in the top ten.

This sample stems from a study of low-dose radiotherapy and immunotherapy resistance in tumors (dated by TCRdb to between 2021 and 2023). For context, the study as a whole: In Cohort 1, 0.5 Gy per fraction was delivered every 2 weeks, and a total PTV dose of 6.5 Gy was prescribed. Eight patients were included in the translational analysis, namely three from the first dose cohort plus the first five from the second dose cohort. Deep sequencing of TCRalpha and TCRbeta libraries was performed on an Illumina MiniSeq instrument. Aspirin 300 mg was taken orally once daily by patients for four cycles, starting on cycle 1 day 1. Nivolumab was administered intravenously as a 240 mg flat dose every two weeks, and ipilimumab was administered intravenously at 1 mg/kg every six weeks. For Cohort 2, the dose was 1 Gy per fraction given every two weeks, adding up to 13 Gy in total across 26 weeks. Randomization of trial participants into treatment groups was not performed. Cyclophosphamide 200 mg/m2 was given intravenously every two weeks, one day before each radiation and immunotherapy administration. To make first-strand cDNA, Superscript III was used along with a set of TRAV- and TRBV-specific primers so that both the TCRalpha and TCRbeta chains were covered.

Trimmed from V: 3 bases; trimmed from J: 7 bases; junction bases lacking a gene match: 6. From cysteine to phenylalanine, the CDR3 is 14 amino acids long. This entry keeps only the CDR3 DNA: 42 bases, framed from base 1. According to the germline V gene (reference sequence), CDR1 reads MNHNY and CDR2 reads SVGAGI. The label giving this sample's time point can be read as: before trial treatment. Donors were enrolled in RACIN, a single-arm phase I dose-escalation trial combining nivolumab, ipilimumab, aspirin, low-dose cyclophosphamide and low-dose radiotherapy. Patients with advanced, TIL-negative solid tumors were considered eligible.

The input for sequencing was PBMCs, taken before treatment. The receptor's source is a female donor with ovarian cancer. The receptor chain draws on TRBV6-6 and TRBJ1-5; 7 of the junction bases match TRBD1. The CDR3 amino acid sequence is: CASSYAGGGQPQHF. The nucleotide sequence reads as follows: TGTGCCAGCAGTTATGCAGGGGGAGGCCAGCCCCAGCATTTT.